This T cell receptor beta chain is drawn from a study of T cell responses to AZD1222 COVID-19 vaccine. General observations from the study: Per reports, nearly half of all spike-specific TCRs target regions that are unmutated in variants. Clonal diversity may have been underestimated, and the donors were mostly white British, with more females than males. Recipients of two AZD1222 doses showed rising Spike-specific TCR breadth and depth.

Unmatched junction bases numbered 6, after V lost 2 bases and J lost 3 bases. Germline-derived CDR1 and CDR2 are KGHSH and LQKENI. This CDR3 comprises 15 residues. As regards this clone: Its antigen is undetermined.

Clones were read by immunoSEQ multiplex PCR, and TCRdb kept only the in-frame ones, dropping some. Of about 100,000 clones listed, around 92% are singletons. Second doses that came at about 4 or about 12 weeks were put together. Sequenced here: peripheral blood, sampled 28 days after the second AZD1222 dose. The receptor was isolated from an adult who received the AZD1222 COVID-19 vaccine. The genes are TRBV18 and TRBJ1-1; 7 positions match TRBD1. Here the CDR3 reads CASSPATGQYTEAFF. DNA for the CDR3: TGTGCCAGCTCACCAGCGACAGGGCAGTACACTGAAGCTTTCTTT.